The 6 T cell receptor beta chains reported below all come from one sample, sequenced in a study of T cells in Graves' hyperthyroidism and ophthalmopathy. RNA transcripts were the template for amplifying TCR beta CDR3 regions. HTBI primers were the set used in a first-round RT-PCR of the TCR CDR3. Via MiXCR, TCRdb re-called the multiplex PCR reads, giving one row per CDR3 protein. The sample carries fewer than 500,000 distinct CDR3 sequences, roughly 15% recorded once. Sequencing was done on a sample of blood. The source is a man aged 18 to 29 with Graves' ophthalmopathy.

This clonotype was counted only a few times. The rearrangement links TRBV5-8 to TRBJ2-7, with 10 positions matching TRBD2. The germline V gene encodes CDR1 SGHTS and CDR2 YDEGEE. With V trimmed by 4 bases and J by 2 bases, 3 bases remained unmatched. This CDR3 comprises 14 residues. The CDR3 spells CASSRTSGPYEQYF. CDR3 in DNA: TGTGCCAGCAGCCGGACTAGCGGCCCCTACGAGCAGTACTTC.

This clonotype was recorded many times. The CDR3 reads CASSAGLAVVQETQYF. CDR3 DNA sequence: TGTGCCAGCAGCGCTGGACTAGCGGTAGTCCAAGAGACCCAGTACTTC. This chain joins TRBV9 and TRBJ2-5, with TRBD2 matching 10 bases. The junction had 6 bases not matched to a gene; V was cut back by 3 bases and J by 1 base. The germline gives CDR1 SGDLS, CDR2 YYNGEE. The CDR3 is made up of 16 amino acids.

This clonotype came up many times. V gene TRBV2 combines with J gene TRBJ2-3; 14 bases align to TRBD2. This CDR3 comprises 19 residues. Germline assignment: CDR1 SNHLY and CDR2 FYNNEI. The V segment lost 6 bases and the J segment 6 bases; nucleotides outside the gene matches: 17. The CDR3 loop reads CASSEHGTSGSSGVDTQYF. As DNA, the CDR3 is TGTGCCAGCAGCGAACACGGGACTAGCGGGAGTAGCGGGGTGGATACGCAGTATTTT.

This clonotype came up many times. The genes are TRBV2 and TRBJ1-2; D is unclear. This CDR3 is 14 amino acids long. Germline CDR1 is SNHLY and CDR2 is FYNNEI. Trimming removed 3 bases from V and 1 base from J, with 9 bases in between. CDR3 amino acids: CASSDGRVNYGYTF. CDR3 DNA sequence: TGTGCCAGCAGTGATGGTAGGGTTAACTATGGCTACACCTTC.

This rearrangement joins TRBV9 to TRBJ2-7, with 7 bases that match TRBD2. V shed 0 bases, J shed 0 bases, and the junction held 12 bases outside the gene matches. CDR1 SGDLS and CDR2 YYNGEE come from the germline V gene. The length of the CDR3 is 18 residues. CDR3 region: CASSVAPEVGGRSYEQYF. In nucleotides, the CDR3 is TGTGCCAGCAGCGTAGCCCCGGAGGTGGGAGGGCGCTCCTACGAGCAGTACTTC. The variable domain in full, with the rest retrieved from reference TRBV9 and TRBJ2-7, is DSGVTQTPKHLITATGQRVTLRCSPRSGDLSVYWYQQSLDQGLQFLIQYYNGEERAKGNILERFSAQQFPDLHSELNLSSLELGDSALYFCASSVAPEVGGRSYEQYFGPGTRLTVT.

This clonotype was recorded at least ten times. The chain combines TRBV5-1 with TRBJ2-2, with D possibly being TRBD1 (6 bases). The V end lost 0 bases, the J end lost 0 bases, and 12 bases lay between the germline ends. The CDR3 runs 17 residues. Germline-derived CDR1 and CDR2 are SGHRS and YFSETQ. CDR3 nucleotide sequence: TGCGCCAGCAGCTTGGCCGGACAGAGCGCGAACACCGGGGAGCTGTTTTTT. Amino acid sequence: CASSLAGQSANTGELFF.